These 31 T cell receptor beta chains share one sample of origin, sequenced in a study of shared clonotypes between healthy human individuals. The assay was immunoSEQ multiplex PCR, and TCRdb's table has in-frame clones only and misses some. The profile shows approximately 1.5 million clones, around 98% of them singletons. What was sequenced was naive CD4+ T cells sorted from blood. Subset here: CD45RA+ positively selected. These receptors were taken from a man aged 25-45 years in good health.

The chain combines TRBV7-9 with TRBJ2-2; D may be TRBD2 (6 bases). CDR3 length: 13 amino acids. V was cut by 10 bases and J by 0 bases, with 9 bases left in between. CDR1 SEHNR and CDR2 FQNEAQ come from the germline V gene (reference sequence). As DNA, the CDR3 is TGTGCCATTTCGGGGGCGAACACCGGGGAGCTGTTTTTT. This translates into CAISGANTGELFF.

The chain joins TRBV30 to TRBJ2-3; possibly TRBD2 for D (5 bases). The CDR3 loop spans 15 amino acids. Germline values: CDR1 GTSNPN, CDR2 SVGIG (reference sequence). Trimming cost V 4 bases and J 2 bases, with 16 bases left between them. DNA of the CDR3: TGTGCCTGGAACTTGTTGGTAGCGTACACAGATACGCAGTATTTT. Its translation is CAWNLLVAYTDTQYF.

V usage is TRBV6-5 and J usage is TRBJ1-3; D is undetermined. Germline V gives CDR1 MNHEY, CDR2 SVGAGI. V dropped 3 bases and J dropped 6 bases, with 12 bases sitting between them. The CDR3 contains 14 residues. The CDR3: CASSYSRAQNTIYF. The CDR3, as DNA: TGTGCCAGCAGTTATTCGAGGGCGCAAAACACCATATATTTT.

This chain links TRBV7-8 with TRBJ2-5; 9 positions agree with TRBD2. The junction had 4 bases not matched to a gene; V was cut back by 6 bases and J by 2 bases. The length of the CDR3 is 14 residues. Germline assignment: CDR1 SGHVS and CDR2 FQNEAQ. The chain's CDR3 is CASRLTSGQETQYF. For the CDR3, the DNA is TGTGCCAGCAGATTAACTAGCGGGCAAGAGACCCAGTACTTC.

CDR3 DNA: TGTGCCAGCGGCCTAGCGGGAGGGCCAGTCGACGAGCAGTACTTC. The encoded protein is CASGLAGGPVDEQYF. The rearrangement links TRBV6-5 to TRBJ2-7; 12 nucleotides line up with TRBD2. J lost 5 bases, V lost 8 bases, and 10 bases had no gene match. This CDR3 is 15 amino acids long. Germline V gene data show CDR1 as MNHEY and CDR2 as SVGAGI.

V gene TRBV5-4 combines with J gene TRBJ2-1; D ambiguous. The CDR3 sequence is 14 residues long. Germline CDR1 is SGHNT and CDR2 is YYREEE (reference sequence). V lost 5 bases and J lost 5, with 14 bases in between. CDR3 coding DNA: TGTGCCAGCAGAGAGAACCCCTCGGACAATGAGCAGTTCTTC. The encoded protein is CASRENPSDNEQFF.

This chain connects TRBV6-1 to TRBJ2-5, with D unresolved. The CDR3 loop spans 14 amino acids. Per germline, CDR1 MNHNS and CDR2 SASEGT. Trimming took off 3 bases at V and 5 bases at J, with 13 bases between the two ends. This CDR3 reads CASSEVLARETQYF. CDR3 DNA: TGTGCCAGCAGTGAGGTGCTGGCGCGGGAGACCCAGTACTTC.

In regard to this clone: One junction end does not reproduce the germline sequence, and a read error may be involved. The chain carries TRBV4-1 and TRBJ2-1, with 10 bases matching TRBD2. This CDR3 has 15 residues. In germline, CDR1 is MGHRA, CDR2 YSYEKL. As DNA, the CDR3 is TGCGCCAGCAGCCAAGTACAGCGGGAGGGCTCGTTTCCGCTCTTC. Its protein product is CASSQVQREGSFPLF.

CDR3: CSVERGGNQPQHF. Written as DNA, the CDR3 is TGCAGCGTTGAAAGGGGTGGCAATCAGCCCCAGCATTTT. The rearrangement links TRBV29-1 to TRBJ1-5, with D possibly being TRBD1 (5 bases). Per the germline V gene, CDR1 is SQVTM and CDR2 is ANQGSEA. This CDR3 contains 13 residues. With 2 bases removed from V and 2 bases from J, the gap between germline ends came to 7 bases. Full variable domain (outside the CDR3, taken from reference TRBV29-1 and TRBJ1-5): SAVISQKPSRDICQRGTSLTIQCQVDSQVTMMFWYRQQPGQSLTLIATANQGSEATYESGFVIDKFPISRPNLTFSTLTVSNMSPEDSSIYLCSVERGGNQPQHFGDGTRLSIL.

The V and J genes are TRBV5-4 and TRBJ2-3, with D perhaps matching TRBD1 or TRBD2 (5 bases each). CDR3 length equals 17 residues. With 0 bases removed from V and 6 bases from J, the gap between germline ends came to 20 bases. The germline CDR1 and CDR2 sequences are SGHNT and YYREEE (reference sequence). The CDR3 sequence is CASSLDPRDVGLDTQYF. The CDR3, as DNA: TGTGCCAGCAGCTTGGATCCCCGGGACGTGGGATTGGATACGCAGTATTTT.

The J gene is TRBJ2-6, the V gene TRBV18, with TRBD1 matching over 8 bases. CDR1 and CDR2 from the germline V gene are KGHSH and LQKENI. The CDR3 totals 20 residues. The V gene end was trimmed by 4 bases and the J gene end by 2 bases; junction bases not matched to a gene: 16. Here the CDR3 DNA reads TGTGCCAGCTCACTTCTTCCGCCGGACAGGGCATTAACTGGGGCCAACGTCCTGACTTTC. Protein: CASSLLPPDRALTGANVLTF.

This clone was counted once. The V gene is TRBV5-4, the J gene TRBJ2-5; D unclear. The CDR3 spans 14 residues. The V end lost 4 bases, the J end lost 5 bases, and 15 bases lay between the germline ends. Germline assignment: CDR1 SGHNT and CDR2 YYREEE (reference sequence). The CDR3 region is CASSRSLVGETQYF. The CDR3 DNA reads TGTGCCAGCAGCCGCTCTTTGGTGGGGGAGACCCAGTACTTC.

Regarding this clone: Other DNA variants within this sample encode the same CDR3. This chain connects TRBV9 to TRBJ2-3; no clear D. Trimming shortened V by 0 bases and J by 0 bases, and 11 bases separated the two germline ends. The length of the CDR3 is 16 residues. Per germline, CDR1 SGDLS and CDR2 YYNGEE. CDR3 loop: CASSVAGGTSTDTQYF. As DNA, the CDR3 is TGTGCCAGCAGCGTAGCCGGCGGAACTAGCACAGATACGCAGTATTTT.

The CDR3 spells CASGLGSGSVADTQYF. The CDR3 DNA reads TGTGCTAGTGGTTTAGGGAGCGGGAGTGTAGCAGATACGCAGTATTTT. The chain couples TRBV12-5 to TRBJ2-3, with 8 bases identical to TRBD2. Unmatched junction bases numbered 9, after V lost 3 bases and J lost 4 bases. This CDR3 is built from 16 residues. In germline, CDR1 is LGHNT, CDR2 FRNRAP.

This chain uses TRBV5-4 with TRBJ2-3; D gene uncertain. The CDR3 is made up of 15 amino acids. Between the trimmed V and J ends, which lost 0 bases and 4 bases, there was a span of 12 bases. Germline V gives CDR1 SGHNT, CDR2 YYREEE (reference sequence). The CDR3 loop is CASSLAAASPDTQYF. Here the CDR3 DNA reads TGTGCCAGCAGCTTGGCGGCCGCGTCCCCAGATACGCAGTATTTT.

This chain joins TRBV18 and TRBJ2-1; 10 nucleotides agree with TRBD2. The CDR3 extends over 15 amino acids. J was trimmed by 9 bases and V by 2 bases; bases with no gene match: 7. Germline CDR1 and CDR2: KGHSH and LQKENI. The CDR3 DNA reads as TGTGCCAGCTCACCAATGGCTAGCGGGAGTGGTGAGCAGTTCTTC. This sequence encodes CASSPMASGSGEQFF. Filled out from reference TRBV18 and TRBJ2-1, the complete variable domain reads NAGVMQNPRHLVRRRGQEARLRCSPMKGHSHVYWYRQLPEEGLKFMVYLQKENIIDESGMPKERFSAEFPKEGPSILRIQQVVRGDSAAYFCASSPMASGSGEQFFGPGTRLTVL.

This chain joins TRBV28 and TRBJ1-2; no reliable D call. CDR1 MDHEN and CDR2 SYDVKM come from the germline V gene. The V end was cut by 3 bases, the J end by 4 bases, with 9 bases between. The CDR3 length is 13 residues. In nucleotides, the CDR3 is TGTGCCAGCAGTTTGAGACGACTCTATGGCTACACCTTC. It is translated as CASSLRRLYGYTF.

The chain joins TRBV4-1 to TRBJ2-3, with 11 bases that match TRBD2. Trimming removed 4 bases from V and 1 base from J; junction bases left unmatched: 4. The germline V gene encodes CDR1 MGHRA and CDR2 YSYEKL. The CDR3 consists of 16 residues. This CDR3 reads CASSLLAGGRTDTQYF. CDR3 nucleotides: TGCGCCAGCAGCCTCTTAGCGGGAGGGCGCACAGATACGCAGTATTTT.

V and J are TRBV7-9 and TRBJ1-3; D gene uncertain. Germline V gene lookup returns CDR1 SEHNR and CDR2 FQNEAQ (reference sequence). The V gene lost 7 bases and the J gene lost 0 bases, with 13 bases spanning the gap. The CDR3 spans 15 residues. The CDR3 nucleotides read TGTGCCAGCACTGACCTCCCATTCTCTGGAAACACCATATATTTT. This gives the protein CASTDLPFSGNTIYF. Variable domain in full (rest from reference TRBV7-9 and TRBJ1-3): DTGVSQNPRHKITKRGQNVTFRCDPISEHNRLYWYRQTLGQGPEFLTYFQNEAQLEKSRLLSDRFSAERPKGSFSTLEIQRTEQGDSAMYLCASTDLPFSGNTIYFGEGSWLTVV.

This sequence joins TRBV7-8 and TRBJ2-1; D is ambiguous. The CDR3 has 15 residues. CDR1 SGHVS and CDR2 FQNEAQ come from the germline V gene. V dropped 0 bases and J dropped 1 base, with 7 bases sitting between them. As DNA, the CDR3 is TGTGCCAGCAGCTTAGCTAGGAGATCCTACAATGAGCAGTTCTTC. It yields the protein CASSLARRSYNEQFF.

On this clone: The sample contains more than one DNA sequence encoding this CDR3. The V call is TRBV6-6, the J call TRBJ1-1; D unresolved. Germline V gives CDR1 MNHNY, CDR2 SVGAGI (reference sequence). This CDR3 comprises 14 residues. Deletions cut 0 bases from V and 1 base from J, with 6 bases between. CDR3 sequence reads: CASSYSLGNTEAFF. DNA of the CDR3: TGTGCCAGCAGTTACTCGTTGGGGAACACTGAAGCTTTCTTT.

The chain joins TRBV2 to TRBJ2-2, with D uncertain. The CDR3 totals 15 residues. V was cut by 3 bases and J by 8 bases, with 16 bases left in between. The germline gives CDR1 SNHLY, CDR2 FYNNEI. The CDR3 DNA follows: TGTGCCAGCAGTGAGGTAGCCGGACCTACGGGGGAGCTGTTTTTT. Translated, it gives CASSEVAGPTGELFF.

This chain connects TRBV10-3 to TRBJ2-7; 8 bases line up with TRBD1. The V and J ends lost 3 bases and 9 bases, in that order; junction bases with no gene match: 4. Germline lookup yields CDR1 ENHRY and CDR2 SYGVKD. CDR3 size: 12 residues. The CDR3 sequence: CAISEPGTGQYF. The CDR3 coding sequence is TGTGCCATCAGTGAACCCGGGACAGGGCAGTACTTC.

The chain uses TRBV5-1 and TRBJ2-5, with D hard to call. Trimming cost V 0 bases and J 7 bases, with 10 bases left between them. Germline lookup yields CDR1 SGHRS and CDR2 YFSETQ. The CDR3 totals 13 residues. The CDR3 coding sequence is TGCGCCAGCAGCTTGGAGTGGGATTCGACCCAGTACTTC. Its protein product is CASSLEWDSTQYF.

Here the CDR3 DNA reads TGTGCCAGCAGCGTAGTCGCGGGAGGGGAGACCTACGAGCAGTACTTC. Its translation: CASSVVAGGETYEQYF. The chain carries TRBV9 and TRBJ2-7; 9 bases map to TRBD2. CDR3 length: 16 amino acids. From germline, CDR1 is SGDLS and CDR2 YYNGEE. The J segment lost 2 bases and the V segment lost 0 bases, leaving 6 bases of the junction unmatched.

The gene calls are TRBV2 and TRBJ2-7, with D uncertain. The CDR3 runs to 15 residues. V was shortened by 1 base and J by 0 bases, with 10 bases between the two germline ends. From germline, CDR1 is SNHLY and CDR2 FYNNEI. The CDR3 nucleotides are TGTGCCAGCAGTGAAGGGCAAACAACCTCCTACGAGCAGTACTTC. Its translation is CASSEGQTTSYEQYF.

This clone was found once. This chain connects TRBV6-5 to TRBJ2-3; no clear D gene. The CDR3 length is 15 residues. CDR1 MNHEY and CDR2 SVGAGI come from the germline V gene. Trimming pared 11 bases from V and 0 bases from J, leaving 18 bases between. CDR3: CAARRTADSTDTQYF. The CDR3 DNA reads as TGTGCCGCTCGGCGAACGGCGGACAGCACAGATACGCAGTATTTT.

The genes are TRBV27 and TRBJ1-3; D is unresolved. CDR1 and CDR2 (germline): MNHEY, SMNVEV (reference sequence). CDR3 size: 15 residues. With 5 bases removed from V and 0 bases from J, the gap between germline ends came to 11 bases. Written as DNA, the CDR3 is TGTGCCAGCAGTCGATCGATATCCTCTGGAAACACCATATATTTT. Its translation: CASSRSISSGNTIYF.

V gene TRBV5-4 combines with J gene TRBJ2-1, with 10 bases matching TRBD2. V lost 3 bases and J lost 7; bases outside the gene matches: 1. Germline V lookup: CDR1 SGHNT, CDR2 YYREEE (reference sequence). CDR3 length: 13 residues. As DNA, the CDR3 is TGTGCCAGCAGCTCACTAGCGGGAAATGAGCAGTTCTTC. It encodes CASSSLAGNEQFF.

Worth noting for this clone: Other DNA variants within this sample encode the same CDR3. This chain connects TRBV18 to TRBJ2-7; D uncertain. The germline V gene has CDR1 KGHSH and CDR2 LQKENI. CDR3 size: 13 residues. The V end lost 0 bases, the J end lost 3 bases, and 6 bases lay between the germline ends. In DNA, the CDR3 is TGTGCCAGCTCACCACCTGGGGTCTACGAGCAGTACTTC. Translation gives CASSPPGVYEQYF.

The rearrangement uses TRBV7-2 and TRBJ1-1; D may be TRBD1 (5 bases). Per the germline V gene, CDR1 is SGHTA and CDR2 is FQGNSA. The CDR3 length is 14 residues. The V gene lost 0 bases and the J gene lost 5 bases, with 10 bases spanning the gap. The CDR3 loop is CASSLAAGGTEAFF. In nucleotides, the CDR3 is TGTGCCAGCAGCTTAGCTGCCGGGGGGACTGAAGCTTTCTTT.